This T cell receptor beta chain was sequenced for a study of a mutant IDH1 vaccine in newly diagnosed glioma. Study context: Beforehand, treatment had been radiotherapy, temozolomide, or both; the majority received both.

To note about this clone: Its antigen is still unknown.

Generated by immunoSEQ multiplex PCR, the TCRdb table keeps only in-frame clones and is missing some. The sample records 95,000 to 120,000 clones, about nine tenths being singletons. As to time point: week 11, during vaccination. Topical imiquimod accompanied each vaccine dose, which consisted of 300 ug of mutant IDH1 20-mer peptide. This TCR was recovered from a woman in her forties or fifties with glioma. The source material was PBMCs, sampled from a glioma patient whose treatment included an IDH1 peptide vaccine.

CDR3 nucleotides: TGTGCCAGCAGTGAACGCTGGCTAGAGTACTACAATGAGCAGTTCTTC. It translates to CASSERWLEYYNEQFF. V and J are TRBV2 and TRBJ2-1, with D uncertain. V lost 2 bases and J lost 3, with 14 bases in between. There are 16 residues in the CDR3. The germline V gene encodes CDR1 SNHLY and CDR2 FYNNEI.